This T cell receptor beta chain was profiled in a study of CD8 T cells in ankylosing spondylitis. The sample holds many counts of this clonotype. Its antigen is unidentified. Notes on the study in general: Existing reports had already noted some motif variants in reactive arthritis synovial fluid and blood. Disease-linked clones proved CD8+ and comparatively uncommon in peripheral blood. Matched ankylosing spondylitis synovial fluid reportedly contained a significantly enriched population of disease-linked clones. Blood of patients with ankylosing spondylitis appeared to be characterized by a TCR beta motif of eight highly homologous variants.

V gave up 3 bases and J gave up 3 bases; unmatched junction bases: 6. Germline V CDR1 and CDR2: DFQATT, SNEGSKA (reference sequence). CDR3 length equals 15 residues. Using quantitative 5'-RACE with molecular barcodes, the authors made TCR beta libraries. One entry per CDR3 protein results from TCRdb running MiXCR on the 5' RACE reads. The table has more than 400,000 distinct CDR3 sequences, approximately 5.3% seen once. Sequenced input: blood, either unsorted or a sorted T cell fraction (not recorded which). The TCR originated in a male donor with ankylosing spondylitis. The V call is TRBV20-1, the J call TRBJ2-2, with 8 bases lining up with TRBD2. For the CDR3, the DNA is TGCAGTGCTAGTCCGAGCGGGGGTTACACCGGGGAGCTGTTTTTT. As protein: CSASPSGGYTGELFF.